This TCR beta chain was observed in a study of T cells expressing NK-cell markers. Template switching by 5'RACE with UMIs generated the TCR beta cDNA. TCRdb re-called the 5' RACE reads; every CDR3 protein appears as one record, without DNA. Recorded for this sample: a few hundred thousand distinct CDR3 sequences. The sample comprised blood T cells: a sorted CD56 or NKG2C T cell subset, CD4+ or CD8+ T cells, or bulk PBMC T cells (not recorded which). The sequence derives from a man between 18 and 29 years old in good health.

CDR3 protein: CASSPGRTTETQYF. V usage is TRBV5-1 and J usage is TRBJ2-5; as DNA is missing, the TRBD1 call by TCRdb cannot be tested. CDR1 and CDR2 (germline): SGHRS, YFSETQ. This CDR3 is 14 amino acids long. The complete variable domain, with remaining parts taken from reference TRBV5-1 and TRBJ2-5, reads KAGVTQTPRYLIKTRGQQVTLSCSPISGHRSVSWYQQTPGQGLQFLFEYFSETQRNKGNFPGRFSGRQFSNSRSEMNVSTLELGDSALYLCASSPGRTTETQYFGPGTRLLVL.